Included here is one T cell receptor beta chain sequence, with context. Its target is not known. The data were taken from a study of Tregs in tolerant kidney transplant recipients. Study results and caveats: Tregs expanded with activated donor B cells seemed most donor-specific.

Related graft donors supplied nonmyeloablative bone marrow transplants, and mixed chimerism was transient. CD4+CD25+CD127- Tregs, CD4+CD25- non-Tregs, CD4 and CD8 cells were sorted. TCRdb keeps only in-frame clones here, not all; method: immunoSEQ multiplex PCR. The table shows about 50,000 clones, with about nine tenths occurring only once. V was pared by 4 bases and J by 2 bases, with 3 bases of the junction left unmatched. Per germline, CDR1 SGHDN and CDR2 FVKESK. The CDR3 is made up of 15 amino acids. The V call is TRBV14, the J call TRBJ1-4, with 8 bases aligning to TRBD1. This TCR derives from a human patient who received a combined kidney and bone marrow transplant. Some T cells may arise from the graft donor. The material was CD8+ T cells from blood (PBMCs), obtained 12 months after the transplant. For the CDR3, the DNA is TGTGCCAGCAGCCGGACAGGGCTGACTAATGAAAAACTGTTTTTT. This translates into CASSRTGLTNEKLFF.